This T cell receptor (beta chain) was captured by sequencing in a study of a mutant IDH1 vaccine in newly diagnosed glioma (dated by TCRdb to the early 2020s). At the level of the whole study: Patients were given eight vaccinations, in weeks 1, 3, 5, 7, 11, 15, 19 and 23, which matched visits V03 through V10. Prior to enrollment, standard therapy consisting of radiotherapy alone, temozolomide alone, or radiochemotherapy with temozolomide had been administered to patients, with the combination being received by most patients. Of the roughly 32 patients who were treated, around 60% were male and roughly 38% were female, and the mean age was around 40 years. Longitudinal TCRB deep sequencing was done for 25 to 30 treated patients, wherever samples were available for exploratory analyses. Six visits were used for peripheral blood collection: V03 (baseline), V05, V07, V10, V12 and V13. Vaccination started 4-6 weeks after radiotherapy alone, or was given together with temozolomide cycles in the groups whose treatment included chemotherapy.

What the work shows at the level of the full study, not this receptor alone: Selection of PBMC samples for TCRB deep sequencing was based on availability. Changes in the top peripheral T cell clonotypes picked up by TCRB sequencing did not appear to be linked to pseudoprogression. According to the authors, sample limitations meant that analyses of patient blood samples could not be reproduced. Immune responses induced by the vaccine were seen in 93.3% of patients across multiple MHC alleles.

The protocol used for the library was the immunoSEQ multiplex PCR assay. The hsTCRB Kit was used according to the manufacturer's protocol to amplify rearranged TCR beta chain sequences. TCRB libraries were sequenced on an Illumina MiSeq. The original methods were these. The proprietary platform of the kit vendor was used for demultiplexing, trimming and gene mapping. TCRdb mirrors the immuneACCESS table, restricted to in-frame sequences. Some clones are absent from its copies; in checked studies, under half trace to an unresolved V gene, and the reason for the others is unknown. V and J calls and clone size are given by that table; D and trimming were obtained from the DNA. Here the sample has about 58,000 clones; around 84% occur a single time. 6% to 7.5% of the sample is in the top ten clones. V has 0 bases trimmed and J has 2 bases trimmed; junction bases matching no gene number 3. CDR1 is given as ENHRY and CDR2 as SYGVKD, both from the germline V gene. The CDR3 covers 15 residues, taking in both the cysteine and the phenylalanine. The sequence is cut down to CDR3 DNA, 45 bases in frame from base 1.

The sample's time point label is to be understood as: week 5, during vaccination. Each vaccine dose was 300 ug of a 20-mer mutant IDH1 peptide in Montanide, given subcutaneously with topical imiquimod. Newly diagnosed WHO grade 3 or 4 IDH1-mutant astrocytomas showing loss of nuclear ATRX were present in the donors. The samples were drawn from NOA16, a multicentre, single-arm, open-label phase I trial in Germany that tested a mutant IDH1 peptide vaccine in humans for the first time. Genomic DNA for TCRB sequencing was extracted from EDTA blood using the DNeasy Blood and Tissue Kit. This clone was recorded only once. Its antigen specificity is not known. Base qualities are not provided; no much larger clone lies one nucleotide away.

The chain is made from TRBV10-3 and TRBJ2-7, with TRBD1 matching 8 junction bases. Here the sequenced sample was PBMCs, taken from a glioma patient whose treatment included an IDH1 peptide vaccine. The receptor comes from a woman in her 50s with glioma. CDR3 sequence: CAISESQGGTYEQYF. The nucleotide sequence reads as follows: TGTGCCATCAGTGAGTCACAGGGGGGTACCTACGAGCAGTACTTC.